These T cell receptor beta chains were read from a single sample in a study of Graves' ophthalmopathy and Graves' hyperthyroidism. TCRdb analysed the multiplex PCR reads with MiXCR anew, one entry per CDR3 protein. Here the sample spans 740,000 or so distinct CDR3 sequences, around 40% being singletons. The sequencing input was peripheral blood. The source is an adult man with Graves' ophthalmopathy. The CDR3 runs from the conserved cysteine through the conserved F or W. A D gene is named only where the DNA matches it firmly.

D gene	V gene	CDR3 protein
NA	TRBV24-1	CATSDRGPDGELFF
NA	TRBV4-2	CASSQDRSANTEAFF
NA	TRBV29-1	CSATDSTLGTEAFF
NA	TRBV10-3	CASSLLGYDSPLHF
NA	TRBV5-5	CASSLGGAGNYGYTF
NA	TRBV7-2	CASSLSVAPYEQYF
TRBD1	TRBV5-4	CASSPRTGLEAFF
NA	TRBV15	CATSRDAGINQPQHF
NA	TRBV7-2	CASSPLGLETGELFF
TRBD1	TRBV12-3/TRBV12-4	CASTWTGPNEQYF
NA	TRBV10-3	CATEGGEQYF
NA	TRBV7-2	CASSPGYVQEQYF
TRBD1	TRBV7-9	CAWGQGVNGYTF
NA	TRBV7-9	CASSSGGREAFF
NA	TRBV25-1	CASSARELATHTGELFF
NA	TRBV28	CASSLSERGGYTF
NA	TRBV2	CASSRAQGLMAEAFF
TRBD1	TRBV2	CASKQGEIGNTIYF
NA	TRBV3-1	CASSPRWDEGYTF
NA	TRBV19	CARSKDGSNQPQHF
NA	TRBV10-3	CAISGTAENQPQHF
TRBD2	TRBV25-1	CASSASSGLSSYEQYF
NA	TRBV2	CASSFDRGTYEQYF
NA	TRBV7-9	CASSPVGNTGELFF
TRBD1	TRBV24-1	CATSDPGTEPNQPQHF
TRBD1	TRBV20-1	CSASKGAFGYEQYF
TRBD1	TRBV7-2	CASSQATGPGYTF
TRBD1	TRBV7-9	CASSLRGGTGGTEAFF
NA	TRBV7-9	CASSLGNGRGYEQYF
TRBD2	TRBV10-2	CATSLAGGSGANVLTF
TRBD2	TRBV10-3	CVTSTSGGEQHF
NA	TRBV7-9	CASSFGTDLFF
TRBD2	TRBV9	CASSGTSGGKDTQYF
NA	TRBV6-6	CASSARQGGYEQYF
NA	TRBV9	CASSARSETQYF
NA	TRBV2	CASRATNTGELFF
TRBD1	TRBV5-5	CASSSGTGSVTRYTF